The 25 T cell receptor beta chains given below trace back to one sample, sequenced in a study of CD8 T cells in ankylosing spondylitis. TCRdb re-called the 5' RACE reads through MiXCR, storing one row per CDR3 protein. The sample includes 130,000 or so distinct CDR3 sequences, around 7% of them seen just once. The sample comprised blood, either unsorted or a sorted T cell fraction (not recorded which). The origin of the receptors is a male donor with ankylosing spondylitis or in good health (not recorded which).

In this sample, this clonotype turned up many times. The rearrangement links TRBV5-4 to TRBJ2-1, with a possible D match to TRBD2 (6 bases). V lost 2 bases, J lost 0 bases, and 6 bases lay in between. Germline CDR1 SGHNT, CDR2 YYREEE (reference sequence). This CDR3 has 14 residues. In DNA, the CDR3 is TGTGCCAGCAGCTTCGGGAGCTCCTACAATGAGCAGTTCTTC. Translating it yields CASSFGSSYNEQFF.

This clonotype was seen ten or more times. The chain has TRBV5-1 and TRBJ2-3, with 9 nucleotides matching TRBD1. The V gene's germline CDR1 is SGHRS and CDR2 YFSETQ. This CDR3 spans 16 amino acids. Trimming cost V 4 bases and J 4 bases; bases outside gene matches: 10. The DNA for the CDR3 is TGCGCCAGCAGCCCTAGGCCGGGACAGGGCCCAGATACGCAGTATTTT. This codes for CASSPRPGQGPDTQYF. Complete variable domain (other parts from reference TRBV5-1 and TRBJ2-3): KAGVTQTPRYLIKTRGQQVTLSCSPISGHRSVSWYQQTPGQGLQFLFEYFSETQRNKGNFPGRFSGRQFSNSRSEMNVSTLELGDSALYLCASSPRPGQGPDTQYFGPGTRLTVL.

This clonotype was counted many times. This chain uses TRBV9 with TRBJ2-7; D is perhaps TRBD2 (5 bases). The CDR3 covers 15 residues. The V and J ends lost 0 bases and 0 bases respectively, with 10 bases between them. Per the germline V gene, CDR1 is SGDLS and CDR2 is YYNGEE. The CDR3 nucleotides read TGTGCCAGCAGCGTAGCTCCGGGGTACTCCTACGAGCAGTACTTC. It yields the protein CASSVAPGYSYEQYF.

The table lists this clonotype with many counts. The chain carries TRBV6-4 and TRBJ2-1, with TRBD1 as a possible D gene (7 bases). Germline V gives CDR1 MRHNA, CDR2 SNTAGT. The V end was cut by 5 bases, the J end by 5 bases, with 19 bases between. The CDR3 length is 16 residues. Here the CDR3 reads CASSIRGDSRNNEQFF. The CDR3 DNA reads as TGTGCCAGCAGTATCAGGGGGGACTCAAGGAACAATGAGCAGTTCTTC.

This clonotype was recorded at least ten times. The chain joins TRBV5-1 to TRBJ2-3; no reliable D call. Looked up from germline, CDR1 is SGHRS and CDR2 is YFSETQ. The CDR3 loop spans 14 amino acids. Trimming cost V 0 bases and J 0 bases, with 5 bases left between them. The CDR3 DNA follows: TGCGCCAGCAGCTTGGCTCTTAGCACAGATACGCAGTATTTT. Translated, it gives CASSLALSTDTQYF.

This clonotype has at least ten counts. This chain joins TRBV4-1 and TRBJ2-1, with 10 bases matching TRBD2. The CDR3 is 19 residues long. With 1 base clipped from V and 3 bases from J, the junction kept 12 bases outside the gene matches. The V gene's germline CDR1 is MGHRA and CDR2 YSYEKL. The CDR3 coding sequence is TGCGCCAGCAGCCAAGGGGATCCGGCTAGCGGGGGCCTCTACAATGAGCAGTTCTTC. Amino acids: CASSQGDPASGGLYNEQFF.

This clonotype has at least ten counts. The chain combines TRBV3-1 with TRBJ1-4; TRBD1 is a possible D gene (5 bases). This CDR3 contains 14 residues. Germline V lookup: CDR1 LGHDT, CDR2 YNNKEL (reference sequence). The V and J ends lost 4 bases and 3 bases respectively, with 9 bases between them. The DNA of the CDR3 is TGTGCCAGCAGCCCCAGGGTGGCTAATGAAAAACTGTTTTTT. As protein: CASSPRVANEKLFF.

This clonotype was seen ten or more times. The chain couples TRBV20-1 to TRBJ1-5; 7 bases are a match to TRBD1. Germline V gene data show CDR1 as DFQATT and CDR2 as SNEGSKA (reference sequence). This CDR3 is built from 17 residues. The J segment lost 5 bases and the V segment lost 0 bases, leaving 13 bases of the junction unmatched. The CDR3 sequence is CSARDPRSTGAYQPQHF. CDR3 DNA sequence: TGCAGTGCTAGAGATCCACGAAGTACAGGGGCATATCAGCCCCAGCATTTT.

The chain carries TRBV5-5 and TRBJ2-5; D uncertain. Trimming removed 1 base from V and 5 bases from J, with 9 bases in between. This CDR3 spans 13 amino acids. The germline CDR1 and CDR2 sequences are SGHKS and YYEKEE (reference sequence). The CDR3 loop is CASSLRLLETQYF. CDR3 coding DNA: TGTGCCAGCAGCTTGCGACTTTTGGAGACCCAGTACTTC. Supplemented by reference TRBV5-5 and TRBJ2-5, the full variable domain reads DAGVTQSPTHLIKTRGQQVTLRCSPISGHKSVSWYQQVLGQGPQFIFQYYEKEERGRGNFPDRFSARQFPNYSSELNVNALLLGDSALYLCASSLRLLETQYFGPGTRLLVL.

This clonotype was observed many times. V is TRBV20-1 and J is TRBJ1-1; D remains unclear. With 1 base removed from V and 1 base from J, the gap between germline ends came to 16 bases. Per germline, CDR1 DFQATT and CDR2 SNEGSKA (reference sequence). The CDR3 has 16 residues. The DNA of the CDR3 is TGCAGTGCTAGAGCGTTCGGGGTGAAGGAGAACACTGAAGCTTTCTTT. It yields the protein CSARAFGVKENTEAFF.

Ten or more counts support this clonotype. The chain has TRBV12-3 or TRBV12-4 and TRBJ2-5; 12 bases map to TRBD2. The CDR3 runs 16 residues. Germline trimming cut 5 bases from V and 4 bases from J; bases unmatched to any gene: 8. The CDR3 reads CASSHLAGGPRETQYF. The CDR3 nucleotides are TGTGCCAGCAGTCACCTAGCGGGAGGGCCTCGAGAGACCCAGTACTTC.

This clonotype has a count of ten or more. The chain links TRBV7-3 to TRBJ2-3; D might be TRBD1 (5 bases). The CDR3 is 13 residues long. Trimming removed 0 bases from V and 4 bases from J, with 5 bases in between. Germline V gene sequence: CDR1 SGHTA, CDR2 FQGTGA. CDR3 in amino acids: CASSLTGPDTQYF. The CDR3 DNA reads TGTGCCAGCAGCTTAACGGGGCCAGATACGCAGTATTTT.

Remarks on this clonotype: Just one base apart from a much larger clone, this may be a read error. The V gene is TRBV7-2, the J gene TRBJ2-1; D may be TRBD1 (6 bases). Germline CDR1 is SGHTA and CDR2 is FQGNSA. The CDR3 loop spans 16 amino acids. CDR3: CASCLVQGPSYNEQFF. For the CDR3, the DNA is TGTGCCAGCTGCTTAGTACAGGGCCCCTCTTACAATGAGCAGTTCTTC.

The sample holds many counts of this clonotype. V gene TRBV7-2 combines with J gene TRBJ2-1, with 8 positions matching TRBD2. CDR1 SGHTA and CDR2 FQGNSA come from the germline V gene. This CDR3 has 14 amino acids. J lost 9 bases, V lost 5 bases, and 9 bases had no gene match. The chain's CDR3 is CASSPYVREGEQFF. As DNA, the CDR3 is TGTGCCAGCAGCCCATACGTCCGGGAGGGTGAGCAGTTCTTC.

At least ten counts were recorded for this clonotype. CDR3 amino acids: CASFERNYEQYF. CDR3 in DNA: TGCGCCAGCTTTGAGAGGAACTACGAGCAGTACTTC. The chain joins TRBV5-1 to TRBJ2-7; D gene ambiguous. Germline loops: CDR1 SGHRS, CDR2 YFSETQ. V lost 7 bases, J lost 3 bases, and 11 bases lay in between. CDR3 length: 12 amino acids.

This clonotype was seen a few times. The rearrangement joins TRBV7-2 to TRBJ1-2; D unclear. The CDR3 covers 12 residues. V lost 8 bases, J lost 0 bases, and 7 bases lay in between. Per the germline V gene, CDR1 is SGHTA and CDR2 is FQGNSA. CDR3 sequence reads: CASGNANYGYTF. The CDR3 nucleotides are TGTGCCAGCGGCAATGCTAACTATGGCTACACCTTC.

This clonotype was picked up many times. The V call is TRBV5-1, the J call TRBJ2-2, with a weak D call TRBD1 (6 bases). With 7 bases removed from V and 3 bases from J, the gap between germline ends came to 16 bases. The CDR3 runs 15 residues. Germline V gives CDR1 SGHRS, CDR2 YFSETQ. The CDR3 region has the DNA TGCGCCAGCGGAACTGGACAGCTTTACACCGGGGAGCTGTTTTTT. Its translation: CASGTGQLYTGELFF.

In its sample, this clonotype was seen many times. V gene TRBV3-1 combines with J gene TRBJ2-2; 7 bases align to TRBD2. Losses at the gene ends were 4 bases for V and 2 bases for J; bases not matched to a gene: 7. Germline V CDR1 and CDR2: LGHDT, YNNKEL (reference sequence). The CDR3 contains 16 residues. The CDR3 region is CASSRMGGGNTGELFF. The CDR3 coding sequence is TGTGCCAGCAGCCGCATGGGGGGGGGAAACACCGGGGAGCTGTTTTTT. The variable domain in full, with the rest retrieved from reference TRBV3-1 and TRBJ2-2, is DTAVSQTPKYLVTQMGNDKSIKCEQNLGHDTMYWYKQDSKKFLKIMFSYNNKELIINETVPNRFSPKSPDKAHLNLHINSLELGDSAVYFCASSRMGGGNTGELFFGEGSRLTVL.

A remark on this clonotype: A read error may explain this, as a much larger clone is one base away. The chain couples TRBV6-5 to TRBJ2-7, with a tentative D call TRBD2 (7 bases). V lost 11 bases, J lost 6 bases, and 14 bases lay in between. CDR3 size: 11 residues. Germline V lookup: CDR1 MNHEY, CDR2 SVGAGI. As DNA, the CDR3 is TGTGCCGCTGGGGGGGGCAGCGAGCAGTACTTC. The encoded protein is CAAGGGSEQYF.

This clonotype was recorded many times. The genes are TRBV7-2 and TRBJ2-7, with 7 bases matching TRBD1. Germline V gene sequence: CDR1 SGHTA, CDR2 FQGNSA. CDR3 length equals 17 residues. V shed 6 bases and J 7 bases; nucleotides not matched to a gene: 21. DNA for the CDR3: TGTGCCAGCAGTCCATTGACAGGGACGTCTCTACCTCAAGAGCAGTACTTC. This codes for CASSPLTGTSLPQEQYF.

At least ten counts were recorded for this clonotype. The chain couples TRBV19 to TRBJ2-7; the D is unclear. V lost 3 bases, J lost 0 bases, and 12 bases lay in between. The CDR3 is 15 residues long. The germline gives CDR1 LNHDA, CDR2 SQIVND (reference sequence). The CDR3 region has the DNA TGTGCCAGTAGTATCAGAGCGCTCCTCTCCTACGAGCAGTACTTC. Translating it yields CASSIRALLSYEQYF. The complete variable domain, with remaining parts taken from reference TRBV19 and TRBJ2-7, reads DGGITQSPKYLFRKEGQNVTLSCEQNLNHDAMYWYRQDPGQGLRLIYYSQIVNDFQKGDIAEGYSVSREKKESFPLTVTSAQKNPTAFYLCASSIRALLSYEQYFGPGTRLTVT.

This clonotype came up many times. J is TRBJ2-7 and V is TRBV7-9, with D unclear. Germline-derived CDR1 and CDR2 are SEHNR and FQNEAQ (reference sequence). The V end was cut by 5 bases, the J end by 7 bases, with 15 bases between. The CDR3 covers 13 residues. CDR3 nucleotides: TGTGCCAGCAGCCCCTTGGGGATAATTGAGCAGTACTTC. Protein sequence: CASSPLGIIEQYF.

The sample holds many counts of this clonotype. The V call is TRBV4-1, the J call TRBJ2-7; D remains ambiguous. V lost 3 bases to trimming and J lost 0 bases, with 9 bases between them. Germline lookup yields CDR1 MGHRA and CDR2 YSYEKL. The CDR3 is made up of 14 amino acids. The CDR3 here is CASSQRQNSYEQYF. For the CDR3, the DNA is TGCGCCAGCAGCCAGAGGCAAAACTCCTACGAGCAGTACTTC.

This clonotype was seen at least ten times. This chain uses TRBV9 with TRBJ1-2, with D perhaps TRBD1 (6 bases). V lost 3 bases to trimming and J lost 3 bases, with 9 bases between them. Germline V CDR1 and CDR2: SGDLS, YYNGEE. The CDR3 is made up of 13 amino acids. CDR3 residues: CASSGGADYGYTF. For the CDR3, the DNA is TGTGCCAGCAGCGGGGGGGCCGACTATGGCTACACCTTC.

This clonotype was observed at least ten times. The chain is built from TRBV5-1 and TRBJ2-1; 10 nucleotides agree with TRBD1. With 2 bases clipped from V and 6 bases from J, the junction kept 8 bases outside the gene matches. The CDR3 is made up of 16 amino acids. Germline V gene sequence: CDR1 SGHRS, CDR2 YFSETQ. For the CDR3, the DNA is TGCGCCAGCAGCTTACGCGCCGGGACAGGGGTCAATGAGCAGTTCTTC. Translating gives CASSLRAGTGVNEQFF.